The 12 T cell receptor beta chains presented below share a single source sample, sequenced in a study of blood T cell repertoires in COVID-19. TCRdb's copy holds only in-frame clones and misses some; the assay was immunoSEQ multiplex PCR. The table has around 480,000 clones, 75% to 90% seen once. Input material: PBMCs or T cells enriched from blood (not recorded which). These receptor sequences come from a woman aged 18-35 years who had recovered from COVID-19.

V is TRBV5-4 and J is TRBJ1-1; the D is unclear. Trimming shortened V by 1 base and J by 6 bases, and 10 bases separated the two germline ends. The germline V gene encodes CDR1 SGHNT and CDR2 YYREEE (reference sequence). The CDR3 is 13 residues long. CDR3: CASSLSRSAEAFF. CDR3 DNA: TGTGCCAGCAGCTTGAGTCGGAGCGCTGAAGCTTTCTTT.

V usage is TRBV5-3 and J usage is TRBJ1-2; D unresolved. TRBV5-3 is flagged as an ORF with uncertain function. The CDR3 is made up of 12 amino acids. V dropped 4 bases and J dropped 5 bases, with 9 bases sitting between them. In nucleotides, the CDR3 is TGTGCCAGAAGCCCAATTGAGTATGGCTACACCTTC. Protein sequence: CARSPIEYGYTF.

CDR3 sequence: CASSPGGPQGTEAFF. CDR3 bases: TGCGCCAGCAGCCCGGGGGGGCCCCAGGGCACTGAAGCTTTCTTT. This chain links TRBV5-1 with TRBJ1-1; D possibly corresponds to TRBD1 (6 bases). V lost 4 bases, J lost 4 bases, and 17 bases lay in between. From germline, CDR1 is SGHRS and CDR2 YFSETQ. This CDR3 region has 15 residues.

This chain uses TRBV6-5 with TRBJ1-2; no reliable D call. The CDR3 sequence is 14 residues long. V lost 5 bases to trimming and J lost 8 bases, with 18 bases between them. Germline V lookup: CDR1 MNHEY, CDR2 SVGAGI. In DNA form, the CDR3 reads TGTGCCAGCAGTCTAGGGAGGAAGCTGGGGGGCTACACCTTC. Its protein is CASSLGRKLGGYTF.

The V gene is TRBV10-3, the J gene TRBJ2-7, with D tentatively TRBD1 (5 bases). Trimming shortened V by 1 base and J by 3 bases, and 7 bases separated the two germline ends. The CDR3 has 13 amino acids. Germline CDR1 reads ENHRY; CDR2 reads SYGVKD. The CDR3 sequence: CAISEYRSYEQYF. DNA of the CDR3: TGTGCCATCAGTGAGTACAGGAGCTACGAGCAGTACTTC.

The rearrangement links TRBV5-6 to TRBJ2-3, with 10 bases identical to TRBD1. V lost 1 base to trimming and J lost 2 bases; unmatched junction nucleotides: 4. Germline V gene lookup returns CDR1 SGHDT and CDR2 YYEEEE. This CDR3 spans 16 amino acids. The CDR3 DNA reads TGTGCCAGCAGCTTGAGAGACAGGGGGCCCACAGATACGCAGTATTTT. Translated: CASSLRDRGPTDTQYF.

The V gene is TRBV7-9, the J gene TRBJ2-1, with D possibly being TRBD2 (6 bases). V was pared by 2 bases and J by 5 bases, with 13 bases between. The CDR3 runs to 15 residues. CDR1 and CDR2 (germline): SEHNR, FQNEAQ (reference sequence). The CDR3 DNA is TGTGCCAGCAGCTTACCGGGACTCGACAACAATGAGCAGTTCTTC. Translated, it gives CASSLPGLDNNEQFF.

The V gene is TRBV30, the J gene TRBJ1-5; D ambiguous. Germline V gene data show CDR1 as GTSNPN and CDR2 as SVGIG (reference sequence). With 0 bases removed from V and 2 bases from J, the gap between germline ends came to 11 bases. The CDR3 is made up of 15 amino acids. CDR3 in amino acids: CAWSVQNPGNQPQHF. As DNA, the CDR3 is TGTGCCTGGAGTGTACAGAATCCTGGCAATCAGCCCCAGCATTTT.

This clone has just a few counts. The J gene is TRBJ2-3, the V gene TRBV19, with D tentatively TRBD2 (7 bases). This CDR3 region has 15 residues. Germline values: CDR1 LNHDA, CDR2 SQIVND (reference sequence). The V end was cut by 9 bases, the J end by 2 bases, with 18 bases between. CDR3 region: CASRTGRGLTDTQYF. For the CDR3, the DNA is TGTGCCAGCCGAACTGGGCGGGGGCTCACAGATACGCAGTATTTT.

The rearrangement joins TRBV4-1 to TRBJ2-1; 7 positions agree with TRBD2. The J segment lost 8 bases and the V segment lost 0 bases, leaving 13 bases of the junction unmatched. CDR1 MGHRA and CDR2 YSYEKL come from the germline V gene. The CDR3 extends over 17 amino acids. The CDR3 reads CASSQDPRFGRSYEQFF. As DNA, the CDR3 is TGCGCCAGCAGCCAAGATCCACGCTTCGGGAGGTCATATGAGCAGTTCTTC.

The chain has TRBV27 and TRBJ2-5; 9 positions agree with TRBD2. The CDR3 contains 17 residues. The V gene end was trimmed by 5 bases and the J gene end by 1 base; junction bases not matched to a gene: 11. Per germline, CDR1 MNHEY and CDR2 SMNVEV (reference sequence). The CDR3 sequence is CASSPFRSGGFQETQYF. Written as DNA, the CDR3 is TGTGCCAGCAGTCCGTTCCGTAGCGGGGGCTTCCAAGAGACCCAGTACTTC.

This chain links TRBV5-6 with TRBJ2-5; 16 positions agree with TRBD2. V lost 4 bases to trimming and J lost 5 bases; unmatched junction nucleotides: 5. Germline CDR1 reads SGHDT; CDR2 reads YYEEEE. This CDR3 comprises 16 residues. In DNA form, the CDR3 reads TGTGCCAGCAGCCCCGGGACTAGCGGGGGGGTGGAGACCCAGTACTTC. This translates into CASSPGTSGGVETQYF.